Shown below are 10 T cell receptor beta chains from a single sample sequenced in a study of cytomegalovirus exposure and HLA in healthy donors. Primers: 60 Vbeta forward and 13 Jbeta reverse. The assay was immunoSEQ multiplex PCR, and TCRdb's table has in-frame clones only and misses some. The repertoire includes around 150,000 clones, approximately 80% of them detected once, and over 2% sits in the top ten. The sample taken for sequencing was PBMCs. These TCRs come from a man aged 25-45 years in good health and CMV-seronegative.

This clone was counted once. V gene TRBV7-2 combines with J gene TRBJ1-4; D is possibly TRBD1 (5 bases). Germline CDR1 SGHTA, CDR2 FQGNSA. CDR3 length: 14 residues. The V end lost 6 bases, the J end lost 2 bases, and 10 bases lay between the germline ends. CDR3: CASSAGLTNEKLFF. CDR3 nucleotide sequence: TGTGCCAGCAGTGCAGGGTTGACTAATGAAAAACTGTTTTTT.

The chain recombines TRBV19 with TRBJ2-3; TRBD2 matches at 9 bases. The V segment lost 10 bases and the J segment 1 base; nucleotides outside the gene matches: 9. Looked up from germline, CDR1 is LNHDA and CDR2 is SQIVND (reference sequence). The CDR3 is made up of 15 amino acids. CDR3 bases: TGTGCCACCAATGAACGCGGGAGGGGCACAGATACGCAGTATTTT. Its translation is CATNERGRGTDTQYF. Looking up the rest from reference TRBV19 and TRBJ2-3 gives the full variable domain: DGGITQSPKYLFRKEGQNVTLSCEQNLNHDAMYWYRQDPGQGLRLIYYSQIVNDFQKGDIAEGYSVSREKKESFPLTVTSAQKNPTAFYLCATNERGRGTDTQYFGPGTRLTVL.

The rearrangement links TRBV5-4 to TRBJ2-5, with 8 bases aligning to TRBD1. The germline V gene has CDR1 SGHNT and CDR2 YYREEE (reference sequence). The CDR3 runs 18 residues. V lost 0 bases to trimming and J lost 3 bases; unmatched junction nucleotides: 13. CDR3 protein: CASSLGLGFAGGKETQYF. CDR3 DNA sequence: TGTGCCAGCAGCTTGGGCCTAGGGTTTGCAGGGGGCAAAGAGACCCAGTACTTC.

In this sample, this clone turned up once. As DNA, the CDR3 is TGTGCCAGCTCACCACGGACTAGCGAGCAAGAGACCCAGTACTTC. This sequence encodes CASSPRTSEQETQYF. This rearrangement joins TRBV18 to TRBJ2-5; 9 bases are shared with TRBD2. This CDR3 region has 15 residues. V was pared by 1 base and J by 2 bases, with 2 bases of the junction left unmatched. Germline V gene lookup returns CDR1 KGHSH and CDR2 LQKENI.

V and J are TRBV28 and TRBJ2-2, with D uncertain. CDR1 is MDHEN and CDR2 is SYDVKM in the germline V gene. V dropped 4 bases and J dropped 3 bases, with 15 bases sitting between them. This CDR3 contains 16 residues. The CDR3 DNA sequence: TGTGCCAGCAGTTCTTCAACACCCTCCCACACCGGGGAGCTGTTTTTT. Translation: CASSSSTPSHTGELFF. The whole variable domain, filled in from reference TRBV28 and TRBJ2-2, reads DVKVTQSSRYLVKRTGEKVFLECVQDMDHENMFWYRQDPGLGLRLIYFSYDVKMKEKGDIPEGYSVSREKKERFSLILESASTNQTSMYLCASSSSTPSHTGELFFGEGSRLTVL.

The chain has TRBV28 and TRBJ2-5; D might be TRBD1 (6 bases). The V end was cut by 5 bases, the J end by 1 base, with 14 bases between. Per germline, CDR1 MDHEN and CDR2 SYDVKM. There are 15 residues in the CDR3. CDR3 nucleotides: TGTGCCAGCAGTCCTCTGGACAGCCTCCAAGAGACCCAGTACTTC. Its protein product is CASSPLDSLQETQYF.

The chain combines TRBV18 with TRBJ1-5; D possibly corresponds to TRBD1 (5 bases). V gave up 2 bases and J gave up 6 bases, with 20 bases separating them. Looked up from germline, CDR1 is KGHSH and CDR2 is LQKENI. The length of the CDR3 is 17 residues. The CDR3 reads CASSPIPGVRGSQPQHF. The DNA for the CDR3 is TGTGCCAGCTCACCAATTCCGGGGGTGAGAGGTAGTCAGCCCCAGCATTTT.

Only one count was recorded for this clone. J is TRBJ2-3 and V is TRBV6-1; possible D gene TRBD2, 6 bases. CDR1 MNHNS and CDR2 SASEGT come from the germline V gene. The length of the CDR3 is 13 residues. V lost 5 bases and J 4 bases, leaving 10 bases between the germline ends. CDR3 in amino acids: CASSIRLADTQYF. CDR3 nucleotides: TGTGCCAGCAGTATCCGACTAGCAGATACGCAGTATTTT.

This chain links TRBV30 with TRBJ1-1, with a possible D match to TRBD1 (6 bases). Trimming cost V 1 base and J 8 bases, with 14 bases left between them. The germline CDR1 and CDR2 sequences are GTSNPN and SVGIG (reference sequence). The CDR3 runs 13 residues. CDR3: CAWSAGLQGEAFF. CDR3 bases: TGTGCCTGGAGTGCCGGATTACAGGGAGAAGCTTTCTTT.

The J gene is TRBJ2-7, the V gene TRBV28; a possible D gene is TRBD1 (6 bases). Looked up from germline, CDR1 is MDHEN and CDR2 is SYDVKM. The CDR3 sequence is 14 residues long. V was pared by 2 bases and J by 1 base, with 9 bases between. The CDR3 DNA reads as TGTGCCAGCAGTTTAACAGGGCTTTCCTACGAGCAGTACTTC. This translates into CASSLTGLSYEQYF.